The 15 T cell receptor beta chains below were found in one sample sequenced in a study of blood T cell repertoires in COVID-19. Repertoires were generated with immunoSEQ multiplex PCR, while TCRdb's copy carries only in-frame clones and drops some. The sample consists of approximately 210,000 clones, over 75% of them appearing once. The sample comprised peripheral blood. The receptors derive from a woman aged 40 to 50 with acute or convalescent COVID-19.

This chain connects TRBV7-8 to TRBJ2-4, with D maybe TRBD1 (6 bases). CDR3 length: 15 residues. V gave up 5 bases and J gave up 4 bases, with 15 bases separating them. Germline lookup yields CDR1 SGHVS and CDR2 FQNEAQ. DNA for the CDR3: TGTGCCAGCAGCCGTGGCCGGACAGATAAAAACATTCAGTACTTC. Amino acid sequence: CASSRGRTDKNIQYF.

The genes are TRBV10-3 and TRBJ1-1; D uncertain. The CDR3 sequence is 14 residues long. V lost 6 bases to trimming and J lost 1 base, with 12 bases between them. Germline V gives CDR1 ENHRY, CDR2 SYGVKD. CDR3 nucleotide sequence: TGTGCCATCAGACAAAGGCAGGAGAACACTGAAGCTTTCTTT. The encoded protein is CAIRQRQENTEAFF.

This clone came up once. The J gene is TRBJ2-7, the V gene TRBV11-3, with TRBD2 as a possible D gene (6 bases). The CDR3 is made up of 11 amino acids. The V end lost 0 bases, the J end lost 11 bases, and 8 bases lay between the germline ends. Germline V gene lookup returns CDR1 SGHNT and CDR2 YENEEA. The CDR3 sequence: CASSLEGGKYV. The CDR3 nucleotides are TGTGCCAGCAGCTTAGAGGGGGGAAAGTACGTC.

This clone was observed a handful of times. CDR3 sequence (DNA): TGTGCCAGCAGTTCTGTGGCGGGGTTTGACGGCTACACCTTC. As protein: CASSSVAGFDGYTF. The chain joins TRBV6-5 to TRBJ1-2; D uncertain. The CDR3 has 14 amino acids. V gave up 4 bases and J gave up 8 bases, with 17 bases separating them. CDR1 is MNHEY, CDR2 SVGAGI, per germline.

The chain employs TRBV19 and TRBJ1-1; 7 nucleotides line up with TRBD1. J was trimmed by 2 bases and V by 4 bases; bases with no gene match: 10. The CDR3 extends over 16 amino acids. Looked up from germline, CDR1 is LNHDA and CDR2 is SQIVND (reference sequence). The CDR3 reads CASSKDRLGVNTEAFF. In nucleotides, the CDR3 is TGTGCCAGTAGTAAGGACAGGTTAGGTGTAAACACTGAAGCTTTCTTT.

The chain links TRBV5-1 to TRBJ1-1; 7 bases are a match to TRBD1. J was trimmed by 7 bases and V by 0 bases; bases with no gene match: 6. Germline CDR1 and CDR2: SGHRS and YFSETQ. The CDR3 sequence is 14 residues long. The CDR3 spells CASSLETGALEAFF. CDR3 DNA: TGCGCCAGCAGCTTGGAAACAGGGGCCCTTGAAGCTTTCTTT.

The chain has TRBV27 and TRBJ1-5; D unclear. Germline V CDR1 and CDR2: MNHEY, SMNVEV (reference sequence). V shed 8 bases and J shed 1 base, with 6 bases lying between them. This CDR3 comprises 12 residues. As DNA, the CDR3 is TGTGCCAGCGGCAGGAGCAATCAGCCCCAGCATTTT. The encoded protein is CASGRSNQPQHF.

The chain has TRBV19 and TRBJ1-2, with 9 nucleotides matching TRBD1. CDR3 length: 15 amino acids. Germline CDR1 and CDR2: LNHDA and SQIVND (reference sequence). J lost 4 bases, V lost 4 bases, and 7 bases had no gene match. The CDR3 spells CASSTGQGLGYGYTF. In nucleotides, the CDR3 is TGTGCCAGTAGTACGGGACAGGGACTGGGCTATGGCTACACCTTC.

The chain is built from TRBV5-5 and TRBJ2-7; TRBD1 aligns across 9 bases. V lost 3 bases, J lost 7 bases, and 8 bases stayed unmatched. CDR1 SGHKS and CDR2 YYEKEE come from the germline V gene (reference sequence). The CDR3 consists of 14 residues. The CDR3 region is CASSWGQGAREQYV. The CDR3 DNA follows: TGTGCCAGCAGCTGGGGACAGGGTGCGAGGGAGCAGTACGTC.

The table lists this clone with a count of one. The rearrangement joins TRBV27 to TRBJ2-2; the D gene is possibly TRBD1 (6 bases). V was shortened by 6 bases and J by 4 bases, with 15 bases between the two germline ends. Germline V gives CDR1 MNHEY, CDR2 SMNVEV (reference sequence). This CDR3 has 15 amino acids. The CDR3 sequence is CASRNQGSGTGELFF. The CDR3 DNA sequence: TGTGCCAGCAGGAACCAGGGGTCGGGCACCGGGGAGCTGTTTTTT.

The CDR3 DNA is TGTGCCAGCAGCTTATCTCCCGGACTAGCGGGGGGACCCCGGGGTGAGCAGTTCTTC. It translates to CASSLSPGLAGGPRGEQFF. The gene calls are TRBV11-2 and TRBJ2-1; TRBD2 matches at 14 bases. CDR3 length: 19 amino acids. V was pared by 2 bases and J by 9 bases, with 15 bases of the junction left unmatched. Germline CDR1 SGHAT, CDR2 FQNNGV.

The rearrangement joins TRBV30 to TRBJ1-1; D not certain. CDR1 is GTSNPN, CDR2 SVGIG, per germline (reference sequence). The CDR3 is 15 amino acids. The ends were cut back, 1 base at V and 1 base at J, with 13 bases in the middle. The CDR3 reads CAWSDPPTWNTEAFF. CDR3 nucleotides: TGTGCCTGGAGTGACCCCCCAACATGGAACACTGAAGCTTTCTTT.

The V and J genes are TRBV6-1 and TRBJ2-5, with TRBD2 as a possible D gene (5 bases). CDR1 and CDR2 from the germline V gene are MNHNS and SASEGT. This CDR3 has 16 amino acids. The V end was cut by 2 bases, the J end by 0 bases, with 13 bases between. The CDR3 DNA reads TGTGCCAGCAGTGAAAGAGAGGGAAGGTACCAAGAGACCCAGTACTTC. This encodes CASSEREGRYQETQYF.

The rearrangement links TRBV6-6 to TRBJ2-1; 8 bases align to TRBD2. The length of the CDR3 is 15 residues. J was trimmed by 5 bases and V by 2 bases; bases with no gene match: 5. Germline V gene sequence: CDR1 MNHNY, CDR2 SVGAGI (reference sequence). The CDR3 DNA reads TGTGCCAGCAGTTACGGCGGGGGGAACAACAATGAGCAGTTCTTC. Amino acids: CASSYGGGNNNEQFF.

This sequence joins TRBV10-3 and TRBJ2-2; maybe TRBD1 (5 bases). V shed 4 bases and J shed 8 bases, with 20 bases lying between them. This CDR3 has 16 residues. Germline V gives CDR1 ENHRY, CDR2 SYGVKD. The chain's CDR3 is CAISGETSPKGGELFF. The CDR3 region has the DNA TGTGCCATCAGTGGCGAGACCAGTCCGAAGGGGGGGGAGCTGTTTTTT.